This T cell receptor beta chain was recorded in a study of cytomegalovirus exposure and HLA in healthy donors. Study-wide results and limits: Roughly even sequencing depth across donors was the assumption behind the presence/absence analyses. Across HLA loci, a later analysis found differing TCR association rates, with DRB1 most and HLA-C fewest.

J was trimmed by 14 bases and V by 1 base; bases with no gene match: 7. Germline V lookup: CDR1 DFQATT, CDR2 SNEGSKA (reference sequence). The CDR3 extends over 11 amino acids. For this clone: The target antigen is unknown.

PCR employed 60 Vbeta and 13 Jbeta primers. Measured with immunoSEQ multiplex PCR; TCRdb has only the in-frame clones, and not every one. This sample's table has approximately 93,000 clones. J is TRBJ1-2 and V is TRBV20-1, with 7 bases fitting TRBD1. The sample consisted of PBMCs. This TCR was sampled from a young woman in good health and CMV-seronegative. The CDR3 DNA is TGCAGTGCTAGAGTAGGACAGGCAGATACCTTC. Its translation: CSARVGQADTF.